Detailed here is one TCR beta chain. Trimming pared 1 base from V and 5 bases from J, leaving 15 bases between. Germline V gene lookup returns CDR1 SNHLY and CDR2 FYNNEI. The CDR3 consists of 15 residues. Ages ranged from roughly 18 to 95 years, with residence in more than 20 US areas. The data stem from a study of blood T cell repertoires in COVID-19. Study summary: The study drew acute and convalescent COVID-19 samples from the United States, Italy and Spain.

The table came from immunoSEQ multiplex PCR; TCRdb's copy has only in-frame clones and leaves some out. Of under 200,000 clones in the sample, roughly 84% were seen once. Input material: PBMCs or T cells enriched from blood (not recorded which). The V and J genes are TRBV2 and TRBJ2-7, with D maybe TRBD2 (6 bases). The receptor was isolated from a man in his sixties who had recovered from COVID-19. In DNA, the CDR3 is TGTGCCAGCAGTGAAGGTCGGGGGTCCGGGCACGAGCAGTACTTC. Translated: CASSEGRGSGHEQYF.